The 18 T cell receptor beta chains presented below share a single source sample, sequenced in a study of blood T cells in healthy people across ages. Primers used in a second PCR of about 7 to 12 cycles were a sample-barcoded 5' primer and a J-beta primer mix. TCRdb re-called the 5' RACE reads with MiXCR, one entry per CDR3 protein. The profile shows fewer than 2,000,000 distinct CDR3 sequences, around 42% of them singletons. The sequenced sample consisted of blood. The source is a human donor in good health.

This clonotype was detected only a few times. The rearrangement joins TRBV29-1 to TRBJ2-1; D is unresolved. Germline V gives CDR1 SQVTM, CDR2 ANQGSEA. There are 14 residues in the CDR3. V lost 7 bases and J 10 bases, leaving 23 bases between the germline ends. This CDR3 is CSGSLRLSYKEQFF. As DNA, the CDR3 is TGCAGCGGGTCCCTCAGGCTTAGCTATAAGGAGCAGTTCTTC.

The table lists this clonotype with a few counts. The CDR3 DNA follows: TGTGCCAGCAGCTTACCAAACAGGGAAGTCTCCTACGAGCAGTACTTC. It specifies CASSLPNREVSYEQYF. The chain has TRBV7-9 and TRBJ2-7; TRBD1 is a possible D gene (6 bases). The germline V gene has CDR1 SEHNR and CDR2 FQNEAQ (reference sequence). There are 16 residues in the CDR3. V lost 2 bases and J lost 0, with 14 bases in between.

The gene calls are TRBV12-3 or TRBV12-4 and TRBJ2-1, with no clear D. The J call may not be correct, given that the DNA end is closer to TRBJ2-7. The CDR3 is 15 residues long. In DNA form, the CDR3 reads TGTGCCTCCAATCCGGGCCTTGGCTCCTACAATGAGCAGTACTTC. It specifies CASNPGLGSYNEQYF.

This chain links TRBV4-2 with TRBJ2-6, with TRBD1 matching over 7 bases. Trimming cost V 7 bases and J 2 bases; bases outside gene matches: 8. The CDR3 extends over 16 amino acids. The germline V gene encodes CDR1 LGHNA and CDR2 YNFKEQ. As DNA, the CDR3 is TGTGCCAGCAATCCGCTAGGGGGCGCTGGGGCCAACGTCCTGACTTTC. Its protein is CASNPLGGAGANVLTF.

This clonotype was detected only a few times. The J gene is TRBJ2-1, the V gene TRBV7-2; TRBD1 matches 9 bases. This CDR3 contains 18 residues. Germline V gives CDR1 SGHTA, CDR2 FQGNSA. With V trimmed by 4 bases and J by 3 bases, 13 bases remained unmatched. The CDR3 spells CASSYPLIGQGNYNEQFF. The CDR3 DNA reads TGTGCCAGCAGCTACCCCCTGATTGGACAGGGGAACTACAATGAGCAGTTCTTC.

The V gene is TRBV4-3, the J gene TRBJ2-1, with D possibly matching TRBD1 (7 bases). CDR1 LGHNA and CDR2 YSLEER come from the germline V gene. The CDR3 totals 16 residues. V shed 5 bases and J shed 3 bases, with 17 bases lying between them. The CDR3 reads CASSLRGDSHYNEQFF. The CDR3 coding sequence is TGCGCCAGCAGCTTAAGGGGGGACAGCCACTACAATGAGCAGTTCTTC.

The rearrangement uses TRBV4-3 and TRBJ1-2, with a possible D match to TRBD1 (6 bases). V was shortened by 2 bases and J by 0 bases, with 19 bases between the two germline ends. The V gene's germline CDR1 is LGHNA and CDR2 YSLEER. The length of the CDR3 is 18 residues. This CDR3 reads CASSQWGASDLTNYGYTF. CDR3 in DNA: TGCGCCAGCAGCCAATGGGGGGCCTCTGACCTAACTAACTATGGCTACACCTTC.

The chain is built from TRBV7-2 and TRBJ2-1; D may be TRBD1 (6 bases). This CDR3 has 12 amino acids. The V gene's germline CDR1 is SGHTA and CDR2 FQGNSA. Trimming pared 3 bases from V and 13 bases from J, leaving 13 bases between. DNA of the CDR3: TGTGCCAGCAGCTTTGCGAGGGGGTCACAGTTCTTC. This translates into CASSFARGSQFF.

The gene calls are TRBV29-1 and TRBJ1-2; TRBD1 might be the D (6 bases). This CDR3 is 12 amino acids long. Germline loops: CDR1 SQVTM, CDR2 ANQGSEA. V was clipped by 3 bases and J by 3 bases, with 8 bases between them. The CDR3 DNA sequence: TGCAGCGTTGAGGACAGCTACTATGGCTACACCTTC. Protein sequence: CSVEDSYYGYTF.

This clonotype occurred a few times. V usage is TRBV12-3 or TRBV12-4 and J usage is TRBJ2-7, with no clear D. The CDR3 has 13 residues. V was pared by 3 bases and J by 5 bases, with 11 bases between. The CDR3 coding sequence is TGTGCCAGCAGTTTCGCCTTACCCCACGAGCAGTACTTC. Translation gives CASSFALPHEQYF.

The chain employs TRBV7-3 and TRBJ2-5, with D perhaps assigned TRBD1 or TRBD2 (6 bases each). Judging by the DNA end, TRBJ2-7 fits better; the J call may be wrong. Germline V CDR1 and CDR2: SGHTA, FQGTGA. CDR3 length: 15 amino acids. As DNA, the CDR3 is TGTGCCAGCAGCCCCAACGGTGGGGGGCTCCTCGAGCAGTACTTC. Protein sequence: CASSPNGGGLLEQYF.

This clonotype has only a few counts. This chain links TRBV7-6 with TRBJ1-4; 8 bases map to TRBD1. The V gene's germline CDR1 is SGHVS and CDR2 FNYEAQ. Germline trimming cut 5 bases from V and 10 bases from J; bases unmatched to any gene: 12. The CDR3 extends over 15 amino acids. The CDR3: CASSPEWGQVGKLFF. For the CDR3, the DNA is TGTGCCAGCAGCCCAGAGTGGGGACAGGTCGGAAAACTGTTTTTT.

This clonotype has ten or more counts. The chain employs TRBV5-1 and TRBJ2-7; 11 nucleotides line up with TRBD1. After removal of 4 bases from V and 3 bases from J, the junction contained 6 bases not matched to a gene. The CDR3 is 15 amino acids. From germline, CDR1 is SGHRS and CDR2 YFSETQ. CDR3 coding DNA: TGCGCCAGCAGCCTGGGACAGGGGGGGTTCTACGAGCAGTACTTC. It specifies CASSLGQGGFYEQYF. The full variable domain, its missing parts supplied by reference TRBV5-1 and TRBJ2-7, is KAGVTQTPRYLIKTRGQQVTLSCSPISGHRSVSWYQQTPGQGLQFLFEYFSETQRNKGNFPGRFSGRQFSNSRSEMNVSTLELGDSALYLCASSLGQGGFYEQYFGPGTRLTVT.

A single count supports this clonotype. This chain joins TRBV6-2 or TRBV6-3 and TRBJ1-5; unclear D gene. This CDR3 comprises 15 residues. CDR1 and CDR2 (germline): MNHEY, SVGEGT. V was shortened by 7 bases and J by 5 bases, with 18 bases between the two germline ends. CDR3 nucleotides: TGTGCCAGCACTTTGGCTACGGGGATTGATCAGCCCCAGCATTTT. It is translated as CASTLATGIDQPQHF.

The gene calls are TRBV20-1 and TRBJ2-3, with 14 positions matching TRBD2. The CDR3 has 15 residues. Germline CDR1 reads DFQATT; CDR2 reads SNEGSKA (reference sequence). Trimming cost V 6 bases and J 8 bases; bases outside gene matches: 10. The CDR3 reads CSAGTSGGIPSTQYF. The CDR3 DNA sequence: TGCAGTGCCGGGACTAGCGGGGGAATCCCTAGTACGCAGTATTTT.

This sequence joins TRBV20-1 and TRBJ2-3; 7 bases match TRBD1. The germline CDR1 and CDR2 sequences are DFQATT and SNEGSKA (reference sequence). The CDR3 consists of 15 residues. Losses at the gene ends were 5 bases for V and 1 base for J; bases not matched to a gene: 9. Here the CDR3 reads CSALKAGGGTDTQYF. In DNA, the CDR3 is TGCAGTGCTCTGAAAGCAGGGGGAGGCACAGATACGCAGTATTTT.

The V gene is TRBV4-1, the J gene TRBJ2-1, with 9 bases fitting TRBD2. This CDR3 contains 16 residues. V shed 5 bases and J 12 bases; nucleotides not matched to a gene: 17. Germline CDR1 and CDR2: MGHRA and YSYEKL. The CDR3 DNA reads TGCGCCAGCAGCACACTGGGGCTAGCGGGGACCCAGGGGCAGTTCTTC. It specifies CASSTLGLAGTQGQFF.

This clonotype was seen ten or more times. This chain joins TRBV20-1 and TRBJ2-7, with a tentative D call TRBD1 (6 bases). The length of the CDR3 is 13 residues. The germline CDR1 and CDR2 sequences are DFQATT and SNEGSKA (reference sequence). The V gene lost 5 bases and the J gene lost 6 bases, with 17 bases spanning the gap. CDR3 residues: CSAPPGASLEQYF. For the CDR3, the DNA is TGCAGTGCTCCACCAGGGGCGAGTCTCGAGCAGTACTTC.